The rows below give T cell receptor beta chains drawn from one sample of a study of cytomegalovirus exposure and HLA in healthy donors. This table comes from immunoSEQ multiplex PCR, and its TCRdb copy is limited to in-frame clones, with some not included. This table holds 110,000 or so clones, over 55% found once. Specimen: PBMCs. These receptors were collected from a man between 18 and 35 years old in good health and CMV-seropositive. Each CDR3 is given with its conserved first and last residue. The D gene is left open where the match is weak. Size tells how often a clone was seen (once, few, many) or the class of an expanded clone, and some rows leave it out.

v_call	clone_size	d_call	cdr3_length	j_call	cdr3_aa	cdr3_nt
TRBV19	NA	TRBD1	15	TRBJ1-1	CASTGDRVVNTEAFF	TGTGCCAGTACCGGGGACAGGGTCGTGAACACTGAAGCTTTCTTT
TRBV19	NA	TRBD1	18	TRBJ1-6	CASSFPPGTGEGNSPLHF	TGTGCCAGTAGTTTCCCCCCCGGGACAGGGGAAGGTAATTCACCCCTCCACTTT
TRBV18	NA	TRBD2	17	TRBJ2-3	CASSRKGGLADTDTQYF	TGTGCCAGCTCACGAAAGGGTGGACTAGCGGACACAGATACGCAGTATTTT
TRBV7-6	few	TRBD1	14	TRBJ1-1	CASRKDRSNTEAFF	TGTGCCAGCAGGAAGGACAGGTCAAACACTGAAGCTTTCTTT
TRBV2	NA	TRBD2	13	TRBJ2-2	CASSGGREGELFF	TGTGCCAGCAGTGGAGGGAGGGAGGGGGAGCTGTTTTTT
TRBV28	NA	TRBD1	17	TRBJ1-3	CASSQGTGVYAGNTIYF	TGTGCCAGCAGCCAAGGGACAGGGGTATACGCTGGAAACACCATATATTTT
TRBV7-9	NA	NA	16	TRBJ1-4	CASSTEEGRGSEKLFF	TGTGCCAGCAGTACCGAGGAGGGCAGAGGGAGTGAAAAACTGTTTTTT
TRBV10-2	NA	TRBD2	14	TRBJ2-7	CASSLAGGQDEQYF	TGCGCCAGCAGCCTAGCGGGGGGGCAAGACGAGCAGTACTTC
TRBV5-5	few	NA	15	TRBJ1-1	CASSVAGTGYTEAFF	TGTGCCAGCAGCGTAGCCGGGACTGGATACACTGAAGCTTTCTTT
TRBV2	NA	NA	15	TRBJ2-2	CASSENRAGTGELFF	TGTGCCAGCAGTGAAAACAGGGCGGGCACCGGGGAGCTGTTTTTT
TRBV5-1	NA	NA	14	TRBJ1-4	CASSTSGTYEKLFF	TGCGCCAGCAGCACCTCCGGGACTTACGAAAAACTGTTTTTT
TRBV21-1	few	NA	19	TRBJ2-5	CASSKGAGTSGGAIETQYF	TGTGCCAGCAGCAAAGGGGCCGGGACTAGCGGGGGGGCGATAGAGACCCAGTACTTC
TRBV2	NA	NA	11	TRBJ1-6	CASTGGSPLHF	TGTGCCAGCACCGGCGGTTCACCCCTCCACTTT
TRBV7-6	NA	TRBD1	14	TRBJ2-7	CASSLATGGVEQYF	TGTGCCAGCAGCTTAGCAACAGGGGGCGTCGAGCAGTACTTC
TRBV15	NA	NA	14	TRBJ2-3	CATSRGGQVDTQYF	TGTGCCACCAGCAGAGGGGGGCAGGTCGATACGCAGTATTTT